Following are 30 T cell receptor beta chains from one sample sequenced in a study of beta chain features in type 1 diabetes. The authors reverse transcribed all of the isolated RNA, so sequencing captured expressed TCRB transcripts. Generated by immunoSEQ multiplex PCR, the TCRdb table keeps only in-frame clones and is missing some. This table has 970,000 or so clones, 15% to 20% appearing once. The specimen was naive CD4+ T cells from blood. These receptors all come from a woman under 30 in good health.

This clone appeared a few times. The sample has other DNA sequences that encode this CDR3 too. The chain has TRBV28 and TRBJ2-3; D may be TRBD1 (5 bases). Per the germline V gene, CDR1 is MDHEN and CDR2 is SYDVKM. The CDR3 is 13 amino acids. V gave up 3 bases and J gave up 2 bases, with 6 bases separating them. CDR3 bases: TGTGCCAGCAGTTTGGGGCTCACAGATACGCAGTATTTT. Translating gives CASSLGLTDTQYF.

The chain employs TRBV27 and TRBJ1-5; possibly TRBD1 for D (5 bases). Trimming pared 4 bases from V and 5 bases from J, leaving 12 bases between. The CDR3 spans 14 residues. Germline V gene sequence: CDR1 MNHEY, CDR2 SMNVEV (reference sequence). CDR3 bases: TGTGCCAGCAGTTACCGGGACGTAGATCAGCCCCAGCATTTT. Its translation is CASSYRDVDQPQHF.

J is TRBJ2-1 and V is TRBV5-4; D uncertain. Germline-derived CDR1 and CDR2 are SGHNT and YYREEE (reference sequence). Trimming took 1 base from V and 6 from J, leaving 8 bases between them. The CDR3 is 13 amino acids. The CDR3 DNA sequence: TGTGCCAGCAGCTTGTTAGCTATCAATGAGCAGTTCTTC. It yields the protein CASSLLAINEQFF.

This clone was seen only a few times. V and J are TRBV2 and TRBJ1-2; possibly TRBD1 for D (5 bases). This CDR3 has 15 amino acids. Germline V gene sequence: CDR1 SNHLY, CDR2 FYNNEI. Trimming left V 7 bases short and J 7 bases short, with 22 bases between. CDR3 amino acids: CASTKAGTVGPGYTF. In DNA, the CDR3 is TGTGCCAGCACCAAAGCAGGGACTGTTGGTCCTGGCTACACCTTC.

A few counts support this clone. The rearrangement uses TRBV9 and TRBJ1-2, with 8 bases fitting TRBD1. Germline CDR1 and CDR2: SGDLS and YYNGEE. Losses at the gene ends were 7 bases for V and 4 bases for J; bases not matched to a gene: 6. The CDR3 extends over 13 amino acids. CDR3: CASAGGTGYGYTF. CDR3 sequence (DNA): TGTGCCAGCGCCGGGGGGACAGGCTATGGCTACACCTTC.

V is TRBV5-4 and J is TRBJ1-2; tentatively, D is TRBD1 (5 bases). The germline V gene encodes CDR1 SGHNT and CDR2 YYREEE (reference sequence). V lost 2 bases and J lost 3, with 11 bases in between. The CDR3 has 14 residues. The DNA for the CDR3 is TGTGCCAGCAGCTTAGGTCTACAGGACTATGGCTACACCTTC. It specifies CASSLGLQDYGYTF.

This chain joins TRBV5-4 and TRBJ1-1; possible D gene TRBD1, 6 bases. Trimming pared 4 bases from V and 0 bases from J, leaving 10 bases between. Germline V CDR1 and CDR2: SGHNT, YYREEE (reference sequence). This CDR3 comprises 14 residues. The CDR3 loop is CASSPRGMNTEAFF. CDR3 bases: TGTGCCAGCAGCCCCAGGGGTATGAACACTGAAGCTTTCTTT.

This clone has just a few counts. V gene TRBV5-6 combines with J gene TRBJ2-5; D is unclear. CDR3 size: 14 residues. Trimming left V 4 bases short and J 1 base short, with 11 bases between. The germline V gene has CDR1 SGHDT and CDR2 YYEEEE. The CDR3 sequence is CASSKPLFQETQYF. CDR3 nucleotide sequence: TGTGCCAGCAGCAAACCGCTATTCCAAGAGACCCAGTACTTC.

The chain is built from TRBV19 and TRBJ2-7, with D hard to call. This CDR3 is built from 14 residues. V was trimmed by 5 bases and J by 3 bases, leaving 14 bases between them. Germline CDR1 reads LNHDA; CDR2 reads SQIVND (reference sequence). The CDR3 loop reads CASSLGVSGYEQYF. The CDR3, as DNA: TGTGCCAGTAGTCTGGGTGTATCGGGCTACGAGCAGTACTTC.

The chain uses TRBV18 and TRBJ2-3; TRBD1 aligns across 11 bases. The V gene end was trimmed by 6 bases and the J gene end by 4 bases; junction bases not matched to a gene: 3. Looked up from germline, CDR1 is KGHSH and CDR2 is LQKENI. The CDR3 extends over 14 amino acids. The CDR3 DNA is TGTGCCAGCTCCAGGACAGGGGGCGCAGATACGCAGTATTTT. Translated, it gives CASSRTGGADTQYF.

The chain combines TRBV9 with TRBJ2-2, with D unclear. Germline V lookup: CDR1 SGDLS, CDR2 YYNGEE. The length of the CDR3 is 14 residues. Trimming cost V 7 bases and J 3 bases, with 13 bases left between them. CDR3 DNA sequence: TGTGCCAGCGCCACCGGGCCGGACACCGGGGAGCTGTTTTTT. This codes for CASATGPDTGELFF.

This clone was seen only a few times. CDR3 region: CASSREQGMLGAFF. CDR3 DNA sequence: TGCGCCAGCAGCCGAGAACAGGGAATGCTTGGAGCTTTCTTT. The V gene is TRBV5-1, the J gene TRBJ1-1; a weak D match, TRBD1 (6 bases). V gave up 4 bases and J gave up 10 bases, with 20 bases separating them. Germline V gene sequence: CDR1 SGHRS, CDR2 YFSETQ. This CDR3 comprises 14 residues.

The table lists this clone with a few counts. The sample contains more than one DNA sequence encoding this CDR3. V usage is TRBV18 and J usage is TRBJ2-7, with D uncertain. CDR1 is KGHSH and CDR2 is LQKENI in the germline V gene. The V and J ends lost 1 base and 4 bases respectively, with 5 bases between them. The CDR3 runs to 12 residues. The chain's CDR3 is CASSPLGYEQYF. CDR3 nucleotide sequence: TGTGCCAGCTCACCACTAGGGTACGAGCAGTACTTC.

This chain connects TRBV6-1 to TRBJ1-5; D is ambiguous. This CDR3 has 14 residues. V lost 4 bases and J lost 0, with 7 bases in between. The germline gives CDR1 MNHNS, CDR2 SASEGT. The CDR3 loop reads CASSVRNSNQPQHF. The DNA of the CDR3 is TGTGCCAGCAGTGTGAGAAATAGCAATCAGCCCCAGCATTTT.

There are a few counts of this clone. CDR3 bases: TGTGCCAGCTCACCGACAGGGGCCCTTGAAGCTTTCTTT. It encodes CASSPTGALEAFF. The chain joins TRBV18 to TRBJ1-1; 8 positions agree with TRBD1. J was trimmed by 7 bases and V by 3 bases; bases with no gene match: 4. The CDR3 totals 13 residues. The germline V gene has CDR1 KGHSH and CDR2 LQKENI. The variable domain in full, with the rest retrieved from reference TRBV18 and TRBJ1-1, is NAGVMQNPRHLVRRRGQEARLRCSPMKGHSHVYWYRQLPEEGLKFMVYLQKENIIDESGMPKERFSAEFPKEGPSILRIQQVVRGDSAAYFCASSPTGALEAFFGQGTRLTVV.

The chain employs TRBV28 and TRBJ2-5; D is perhaps TRBD1 (5 bases). The germline V and J ends were trimmed by 6 bases and 4 bases, with 18 bases remaining between them. The CDR3 runs 15 residues. Germline V gene data show CDR1 as MDHEN and CDR2 as SYDVKM. CDR3 sequence (DNA): TGTGCCAGCAGCTCCGCCTTAGGGGCTCGAGAGACCCAGTACTTC. Protein product: CASSSALGARETQYF.

The table lists this clone with a few counts. This chain uses TRBV10-3 with TRBJ1-4; TRBD1 matches 7 bases. Germline values: CDR1 ENHRY, CDR2 SYGVKD. V shed 2 bases and J 4 bases; nucleotides not matched to a gene: 4. This CDR3 region has 15 residues. The CDR3 loop is CAISEKGGFNEKLFF. CDR3 bases: TGTGCCATCAGTGAGAAAGGGGGCTTTAATGAAAAACTGTTTTTT.

In this sample, this clone turned up a few times. The DNA for the CDR3 is TGTGCCAGCTCACCATTAGCGGGACAGGGTGAACAGCCCCAGCATTTT. It specifies CASSPLAGQGEQPQHF. This chain uses TRBV18 with TRBJ1-5; 9 bases agree with TRBD1. Germline V gene sequence: CDR1 KGHSH, CDR2 LQKENI. Unmatched junction bases numbered 9, after V lost 2 bases and J lost 7 bases. CDR3 length: 16 amino acids.

This clone was counted a few times. The chain couples TRBV28 to TRBJ1-2; D gene unclear. Germline V lookup: CDR1 MDHEN, CDR2 SYDVKM. The germline V and J ends were trimmed by 6 bases and 2 bases, with 10 bases remaining between them. CDR3 length equals 13 residues. The CDR3: CASRPSGNYGYTF. CDR3 DNA sequence: TGTGCCAGCAGACCATCAGGAAACTATGGCTACACCTTC.

This clone has only a few counts. Other DNA sequences in the same sample also yield this CDR3. The chain employs TRBV7-2 and TRBJ2-7; D unclear. The CDR3 runs 11 residues. Germline CDR1 and CDR2: SGHTA and FQGNSA. Trimming shortened V by 8 bases and J by 3 bases, and 8 bases separated the two germline ends. CDR3 DNA sequence: TGTGCCAGCTCTAGAGGCTACGAGCAGTACTTC. It encodes CASSRGYEQYF.

This clone appeared a few times. This chain links TRBV29-1 with TRBJ1-1; tentatively, D is TRBD1 (5 bases). CDR3 size: 12 residues. Trimming removed 5 bases at V and 4 bases at J, with 11 bases between. Per the germline V gene, CDR1 is SQVTM and CDR2 is ANQGSEA. This CDR3 is CSVSGTATEAFF. Here the CDR3 DNA reads TGCAGCGTTTCCGGGACGGCCACTGAAGCTTTCTTT.

This sequence joins TRBV4-2 and TRBJ2-1; 16 nucleotides agree with TRBD2. The trim removed 3 bases at V and 1 base at J, leaving 6 bases unmatched. This CDR3 is 19 amino acids long. Looked up from germline, CDR1 is LGHNA and CDR2 is YNFKEQ. The CDR3 loop is CASSHPGTSGRGSYNEQFF. The CDR3 coding sequence is TGTGCCAGCAGCCACCCCGGGACTAGCGGGAGGGGGTCCTACAATGAGCAGTTCTTC.

This chain uses TRBV28 with TRBJ2-1; D may be TRBD2 (6 bases). The CDR3 sequence is 16 residues long. Germline V gives CDR1 MDHEN, CDR2 SYDVKM. V was shortened by 3 bases and J by 7 bases, with 19 bases between the two germline ends. CDR3 amino acids: CASSFFELGGGNEQFF. The CDR3 coding sequence is TGTGCCAGCAGTTTCTTTGAATTAGGTGGGGGGAATGAGCAGTTCTTC.

This chain links TRBV11-1 with TRBJ2-4, with D possibly matching TRBD2 (5 bases). Looked up from germline, CDR1 is SGHAT and CDR2 is FQDESV (reference sequence). V dropped 5 bases and J dropped 5 bases, with 7 bases sitting between them. The CDR3 length is 12 residues. The CDR3 here is CASSHGENIQYF. The CDR3, as DNA: TGTGCCAGCAGCCACGGGGAAAACATTCAGTACTTC.

This clone has more than one count but fewer than ten. The J gene is TRBJ1-1, the V gene TRBV28; maybe TRBD1 (5 bases). V lost 3 bases to trimming and J lost 1 base, with 12 bases between them. Germline V gives CDR1 MDHEN, CDR2 SYDVKM. This CDR3 comprises 15 residues. As DNA, the CDR3 is TGTGCCAGCAGTTTTTCGAGGGGCGGGAACACTGAAGCTTTCTTT. Its protein product is CASSFSRGGNTEAFF.

This clone was counted a few times. The genes are TRBV5-1 and TRBJ2-1; 10 nucleotides align to TRBD2. The germline V gene encodes CDR1 SGHRS and CDR2 YFSETQ. Trimming removed 2 bases from V and 4 bases from J; junction bases left unmatched: 3. CDR3 length: 15 residues. DNA of the CDR3: TGCGCCAGCAGCTTTCCTAGCGGGAGATACAATGAGCAGTTCTTC. Translating gives CASSFPSGRYNEQFF.

This clone was seen more than once but under ten times. J is TRBJ1-4 and V is TRBV6-6; D may be TRBD1 (6 bases). CDR1 is MNHNY, CDR2 SVGAGI, per germline (reference sequence). The CDR3 spans 14 residues. V was clipped by 5 bases and J by 6 bases, with 13 bases between them. This CDR3 is CASSRTTGYEKLFF. The CDR3 nucleotides read TGTGCCAGCAGTAGAACTACAGGGTATGAAAAACTGTTTTTT.

This clone was found a few times. V is TRBV28 and J is TRBJ2-6, with a possible D match to TRBD2 (5 bases). V lost 8 bases, J lost 0 bases, and 8 bases lay in between. Germline assignment: CDR1 MDHEN and CDR2 SYDVKM. The CDR3 totals 14 residues. The CDR3 sequence: CASRGFSGANVLTF. Here the CDR3 DNA reads TGTGCCAGCCGGGGTTTCTCTGGGGCCAACGTCCTGACTTTC.

This clone was seen only a few times. The rearrangement uses TRBV6-6 and TRBJ2-7, with D possibly TRBD2 on 6 matching bases. This CDR3 region has 11 residues. The germline gives CDR1 MNHNY, CDR2 SVGAGI (reference sequence). Trimming took 8 bases from V and 7 from J, leaving 12 bases between them. CDR3 protein: CASGRREEQYF. CDR3 nucleotides: TGTGCCAGCGGGAGGAGGGAGGAGCAGTACTTC.

The rearrangement uses TRBV7-6 and TRBJ1-1; D remains unclear. The CDR3 loop spans 14 amino acids. The germline V and J ends were trimmed by 6 bases and 5 bases, with 16 bases remaining between them. Germline V gene sequence: CDR1 SGHVS, CDR2 FNYEAQ. The CDR3 nucleotides are TGTGCCAGCAGACCGACGAGAGGCAGGACTGAAGCTTTCTTT. Translation: CASRPTRGRTEAFF. The variable domain in full, completed from reference TRBV7-6 and TRBJ1-1, reads GAGVSQSPRYKVTKRGQDVALRCDPISGHVSLYWYRQALGQGPEFLTYFNYEAQQDKSGLPNDRFSAERPEGSISTLTIQRTEQRDSAMYRCASRPTRGRTEAFFGQGTRLTVV.